These 5 T cell receptor beta chains were sequenced from one sample in a study of T-cell memory formation after mild COVID-19. TCRdb passed the 5' RACE reads through MiXCR, listing each CDR3 protein once. The profile shows fewer than 250,000 distinct CDR3 sequences, 8% to 11% of them singletons. Sequenced material: PBMCs or a T cell subset sorted from them (not recorded which). These receptors were obtained from a man between 18 and 35 years old who had mild COVID-19 (a few samples of this study predate the infection). Cell type and time point are not known.

This clonotype was observed a few times. The chain links TRBV7-9 to TRBJ2-3, with 9 bases identical to TRBD1. The germline gives CDR1 SEHNR, CDR2 FQNEAQ (reference sequence). V lost 5 bases, J lost 2 bases, and 5 bases stayed unmatched. This CDR3 region has 15 residues. DNA for the CDR3: TGTGCCAGCAGCACGGGACAGGGATACACAGATACGCAGTATTTT. Its translation is CASSTGQGYTDTQYF.

The table lists this clonotype with many counts. This chain joins TRBV10-3 and TRBJ2-7, with D possibly being TRBD1 (5 bases). Germline lookup yields CDR1 ENHRY and CDR2 SYGVKD. The CDR3 contains 14 residues. V gave up 4 bases and J gave up 1 base, with 11 bases separating them. The DNA of the CDR3 is TGTGCCATCAGTGCGGTCGACAGTTCCTACGAGCAGTACGTC. Its translation: CAISAVDSSYEQYV.

The chain employs TRBV5-1 and TRBJ1-1, with a weak D call TRBD1 (5 bases). Trimming removed 9 bases from V and 0 bases from J, with 15 bases in between. Germline CDR1 SGHRS, CDR2 YFSETQ. The CDR3 is made up of 14 amino acids. For the CDR3, the DNA is TGCGCCACGTCCCGGGGCCTTTTGAACACTGAAGCTTTCTTT. This sequence encodes CATSRGLLNTEAFF.

This chain joins TRBV11-1 and TRBJ2-5; 11 bases agree with TRBD1. This CDR3 is 15 amino acids long. Germline V lookup: CDR1 SGHAT, CDR2 FQDESV (reference sequence). The junction had 3 bases not matched to a gene; V was cut back by 5 bases and J by 1 base. The CDR3 coding sequence is TGTGCCAGCAGCCCCGGGACAGGGGGCCAAGAGACCCAGTACTTC. It is translated as CASSPGTGGQETQYF.

The rearrangement links TRBV12-3 or TRBV12-4 to TRBJ2-7; no definite D call. Trimming left V 6 bases short and J 0 bases short, with 12 bases between. The CDR3 has 14 residues. The CDR3 nucleotides read TGTGCCAGCAGGCCTTCCCAAAGCTCCTACGAGCAGTACTTC. Translating gives CASRPSQSSYEQYF.